This T cell receptor beta chain was documented in a study of CD8 T cells in ankylosing spondylitis. General study results and limits: Disease-linked clones reportedly showed significant enrichment in matched ankylosing spondylitis synovial fluid.

Libraries for TCR beta were made by quantitative 5'-RACE with molecular barcodes. TCRdb reanalysed the 5' RACE reads using MiXCR and keeps one entry per CDR3 protein. The table records about 270,000 distinct CDR3 sequences, roughly a third of them present only once. Note on this clonotype: Its antigen is unidentified.

The receptor comes from a male donor with ankylosing spondylitis or in good health (not recorded which). The sample consisted of blood, either unsorted or a sorted T cell fraction (not recorded which).

In DNA form, the CDR3 reads TGTGCCAGCAGTTTCCAGCGGGGGGGCCAGAGGGACAATGAGCAGTTCTTC. This encodes CASSFQRGGQRDNEQFF. V usage is TRBV12-3 or TRBV12-4 and J usage is TRBJ2-1, with 10 bases fitting TRBD2. The CDR3 covers 17 residues. V was clipped by 3 bases and J by 5 bases; unmatched bases: 10.